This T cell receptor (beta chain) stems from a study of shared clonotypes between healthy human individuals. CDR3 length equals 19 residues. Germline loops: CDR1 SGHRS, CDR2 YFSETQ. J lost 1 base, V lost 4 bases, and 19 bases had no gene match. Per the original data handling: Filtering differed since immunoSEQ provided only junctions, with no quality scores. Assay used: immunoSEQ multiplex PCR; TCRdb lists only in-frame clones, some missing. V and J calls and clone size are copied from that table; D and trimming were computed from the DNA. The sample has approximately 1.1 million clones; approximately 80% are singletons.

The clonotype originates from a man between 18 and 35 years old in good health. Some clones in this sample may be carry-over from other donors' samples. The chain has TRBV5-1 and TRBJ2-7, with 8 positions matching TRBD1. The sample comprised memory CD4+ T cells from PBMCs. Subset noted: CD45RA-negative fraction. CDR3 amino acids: CASSLPRGRVGQASYEQYF. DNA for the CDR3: TGCGCCAGCAGCCTTCCCAGGGGGCGCGTCGGACAAGCTTCCTACGAGCAGTACTTC.